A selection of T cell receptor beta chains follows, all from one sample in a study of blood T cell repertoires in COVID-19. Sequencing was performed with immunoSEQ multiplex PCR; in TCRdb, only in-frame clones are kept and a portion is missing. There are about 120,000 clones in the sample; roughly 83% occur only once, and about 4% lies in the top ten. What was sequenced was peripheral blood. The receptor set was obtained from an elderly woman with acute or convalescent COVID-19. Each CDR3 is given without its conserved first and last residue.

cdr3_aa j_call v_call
ASSLGHTVERGD TRBJ1-2 TRBV7-2
SVEIGARAF TRBJ1-1 TRBV29-1
ASSARGGPTGELF TRBJ2-2 TRBV9
ASNFERGLEQF TRBJ2-1 TRBV7-3
ARSPEAF TRBJ1-1 TRBV7-5
ASSISGQVGNTIY TRBJ1-3 TRBV21-1
ASSLTRVGRTEAF TRBJ1-1 TRBV7-3
ASSQAGGEVHEQY TRBJ2-7 TRBV4-2
ASSLPGQGSNEQF TRBJ2-1 TRBV21-1
ASSLWDRVRSFGYT TRBJ1-2 TRBV5-6
ASSLVAGGYNEQF TRBJ2-1 TRBV7-9
ASSLETSGSRLSGELF TRBJ2-2 TRBV7-9
ASSSGSRQPRYEQY TRBJ2-7 TRBV6-5
ASSPGGGRYGYT TRBJ1-2 TRBV7-2
SVVVGQGGNQPQH TRBJ1-5 TRBV29-1
ASKSGVRNEQY TRBJ2-7 TRBV2
ASSLVGPGYGNTIY TRBJ1-3 TRBV11-3
AISDPDRQQY TRBJ2-7 TRBV10-3
ASSFSGRVYNEQF TRBJ2-1 TRBV28
ASSSSGRSEAF TRBJ1-1 TRBV6-5
ASAGQGDGVGYT TRBJ1-2 TRBV6-5
ASSDGEYNEQF TRBJ2-1 TRBV5-1
ASGGTSYEQY TRBJ2-7 TRBV2
ASTRGDRGILVDTEAF TRBJ1-1 TRBV19
ASSSQLTGIAYEQY TRBJ2-7 TRBV5-1
ASSQSRDRGNSPLH TRBJ1-6 TRBV3-1/TRBV3-2